One and the same sample provided the 17 T cell receptor beta chains below, sequenced in a study of blood T cell repertoires in COVID-19. Sequencing used immunoSEQ multiplex PCR; TCRdb keeps in-frame clones, though not all of them. The data contain roughly 240,000 clones, 83% of them seen just once; the ten biggest clones take up approximately 3.8%. Sequencing was done on a sample of PBMCs or T cells enriched from blood (not recorded which). All receptors come from a woman aged 40-49 years who had been exposed to COVID-19.

V gene TRBV7-9 combines with J gene TRBJ1-2; D may be TRBD1 (6 bases). Germline loops: CDR1 SEHNR, CDR2 FQNEAQ (reference sequence). Between the trimmed V and J ends, which lost 1 base and 6 bases, there was a span of 15 bases. This CDR3 comprises 15 residues. The CDR3 loop reads CASSLVTWTEDGYTF. CDR3 bases: TGTGCCAGCAGCTTAGTGACCTGGACAGAGGATGGCTACACCTTC.

The gene calls are TRBV3-1 (or the pseudogene TRBV3-2) and TRBJ1-4, with D perhaps matching TRBD1 (5 bases). The germline V gene encodes CDR1 LGHDT and CDR2 YNNKEL (reference sequence). CDR3 size: 15 residues. V was pared by 1 base and J by 8 bases, with 14 bases between. CDR3 protein: CASSQGHGAGEKLFF. As DNA, the CDR3 is TGTGCCAGCAGCCAAGGTCACGGGGCGGGAGAAAAACTGTTTTTT.

CDR3 coding DNA: TGTGCCAGCAGCTTACTAGCGGGGGGGCACAATGAGCAGTTCTTC. Its translation is CASSLLAGGHNEQFF. The chain carries TRBV7-2 and TRBJ2-1, with 12 bases lining up with TRBD2. Losses at the gene ends were 2 bases for V and 5 bases for J; bases not matched to a gene: 1. The CDR3 has 15 residues. Germline CDR1 SGHTA, CDR2 FQGNSA.

The chain uses TRBV2 and TRBJ2-3; TRBD2 matches 12 bases. Trimming at V came to 4 bases and at J to 3 bases, leaving 5 bases not matched to a gene. The CDR3 sequence is 16 residues long. Germline assignment: CDR1 SNHLY and CDR2 FYNNEI. This CDR3 is CASSGLAGAGTDTQYF. The DNA for the CDR3 is TGTGCCAGCAGTGGACTAGCGGGGGCGGGGACAGATACGCAGTATTTT. Full variable domain (rest looked up from reference TRBV2 and TRBJ2-3): EPEVTQTPSHQVTQMGQEVILRCVPISNHLYFYWYRQILGQKVEFLVSFYNNEISEKSEIFDDQFSVERPDGSNFTLKIRSTKLEDSAMYFCASSGLAGAGTDTQYFGPGTRLTVL.

The V gene is TRBV11-2, the J gene TRBJ1-1; TRBD1 matches at 8 bases. The CDR3 runs 15 residues. V trimming: 4 bases; J trimming: 12 bases; junction bases outside the gene matches: 16. Germline-derived CDR1 and CDR2 are SGHAT and FQNNGV. The CDR3 DNA reads as TGTGCCAGCAGCTCCCTCACCCGCCGGACAGGGTGGTCTTTCTTT. Translating gives CASSSLTRRTGWSFF.

The chain links TRBV28 to TRBJ1-4; 7 bases fit TRBD1. V trimming: 4 bases; J trimming: 8 bases; junction bases outside the gene matches: 10. The CDR3 sequence is 15 residues long. Looked up from germline, CDR1 is MDHEN and CDR2 is SYDVKM. The CDR3 loop is CASSSQGGTAEKLFF. DNA for the CDR3: TGTGCCAGCAGTTCCCAGGGGGGAACTGCCGAAAAACTGTTTTTT.

The chain carries TRBV27 and TRBJ1-5; D is unresolved. V shed 4 bases and J shed 5 bases, with 12 bases lying between them. The length of the CDR3 is 14 residues. Germline V gives CDR1 MNHEY, CDR2 SMNVEV (reference sequence). CDR3 nucleotides: TGTGCCAGCAGTTCCACCGGGATTTATCAGCCCCAGCATTTT. Translation: CASSSTGIYQPQHF.

The chain's CDR3 is CASKTDRESPEAFF. The CDR3, as DNA: TGTGCCAGCAAGACGGACAGGGAATCTCCTGAAGCTTTCTTT. The J gene is TRBJ1-1, the V gene TRBV2; 8 bases agree with TRBD1. CDR1 is SNHLY, CDR2 FYNNEI, per germline. V was clipped by 7 bases and J by 6 bases; unmatched bases: 10. The CDR3 totals 14 residues.

The CDR3 sequence is CASSVGTSGGNEQYF. The CDR3 nucleotides read TGTGCCAGCAGCGTGGGGACTAGCGGGGGGAACGAGCAGTACTTC. V is TRBV9 and J is TRBJ2-7; 15 bases are shared with TRBD2. With 2 bases clipped from V and 5 bases from J, the junction kept 2 bases outside the gene matches. The germline CDR1 and CDR2 sequences are SGDLS and YYNGEE. CDR3 length: 15 amino acids.

Only one count was recorded for this clone. V gene TRBV27 combines with J gene TRBJ2-3; tentatively, D is TRBD1 (5 bases). The CDR3 is made up of 15 amino acids. The V and J ends lost 6 bases and 3 bases respectively, with 16 bases between them. Germline loops: CDR1 MNHEY, CDR2 SMNVEV (reference sequence). Written as DNA, the CDR3 is TGTGCCAGCAGAAGCCCCCAGGGATGGACAGATACGCAGTATTTT. Protein sequence: CASRSPQGWTDTQYF.

In its sample, this clone was seen a few times. The chain links TRBV7-9 to TRBJ1-1; 9 bases are shared with TRBD1. CDR1 and CDR2 from the germline V gene are SEHNR and FQNEAQ (reference sequence). Trimming cost V 0 bases and J 5 bases; bases outside gene matches: 7. The CDR3 sequence is 16 residues long. CDR3 in amino acids: CASSLAGTGRATEAFF. CDR3 DNA sequence: TGTGCCAGCAGCTTAGCGGGGACAGGGAGGGCGACTGAAGCTTTCTTT.

J is TRBJ2-5 and V is TRBV5-6, with D possibly TRBD2 on 5 matching bases. Trimming left V 5 bases short and J 0 bases short, with 8 bases between. The CDR3 extends over 13 amino acids. The germline CDR1 and CDR2 sequences are SGHDT and YYEEEE. CDR3 DNA sequence: TGTGCCAGCAGTATCGGGAACCAAGAGACCCAGTACTTC. Translating it yields CASSIGNQETQYF.

The rearrangement joins TRBV15 to TRBJ2-3; D possibly corresponds to TRBD2 (5 bases). The germline V gene has CDR1 LNHNV and CDR2 YYDKDF (reference sequence). V gave up 1 base and J gave up 6 bases, with 11 bases separating them. The CDR3 contains 14 residues. The CDR3 spells CATSRGGREDTQYF. CDR3 in DNA: TGTGCCACCAGCAGAGGCGGGCGTGAGGATACGCAGTATTTT.

This clone was seen just once. The rearrangement joins TRBV4-1 to TRBJ1-1; TRBD1 aligns across 8 bases. The trim removed 3 bases at V and 0 bases at J, leaving 3 bases unmatched. There are 15 residues in the CDR3. The germline V gene encodes CDR1 MGHRA and CDR2 YSYEKL. CDR3 loop: CASSHPTGVNTEAFF. DNA of the CDR3: TGCGCCAGCAGCCACCCGACAGGGGTGAACACTGAAGCTTTCTTT.

The rearrangement links TRBV9 to TRBJ2-3; the match to TRBD2 covers 10 bases. From germline, CDR1 is SGDLS and CDR2 YYNGEE. This CDR3 comprises 15 residues. V lost 0 bases and J lost 8; bases outside the gene matches: 6. The CDR3 DNA follows: TGTGCCAGCAGCGTAGCAGCGGGGGGGGAAGTTACGCAGTATTTT. It is translated as CASSVAAGGEVTQYF.

This chain uses TRBV7-8 with TRBJ1-1; 8 nucleotides align to TRBD1. V lost 0 bases to trimming and J lost 3 bases; unmatched junction nucleotides: 6. Germline CDR1 reads SGHVS; CDR2 reads FQNEAQ. The CDR3 runs to 16 residues. The CDR3 loop is CASSLATGGVDTEAFF. CDR3 DNA: TGTGCCAGCAGCTTAGCCACAGGGGGTGTAGACACTGAAGCTTTCTTT.

The rearrangement links TRBV21-1 to TRBJ1-6; no check of the table's D call, TRBD1, against the DNA was made. TRBV21-1 is given as a pseudogene. CDR3 length: 22 amino acids. CDR3 nucleotides: TGTGCCAGCAGCACCGATCCCCCCTTTTGGGGGTTTGGACGAGGGGGTAATTCACCCCTCCACTTT. Its translation is CASSTDPPFWGFGRGGNSPLHF.